This note documents a single T cell receptor beta chain sequence. No antigen is known for it. This record comes from a study of beta chain features in type 1 diabetes. Study-level points and caveats: Type 1 diabetes patients had TCRB CDR3s that were shorter (moderately but significantly so) in all four CD4+ subsets.

Every bit of the isolated RNA underwent reverse transcription, so sequencing read expressed TCRB transcripts. Clones were read by immunoSEQ multiplex PCR, and TCRdb kept only the in-frame ones, dropping some. In the table there are 300,000 or so clones, around an eighth of which are singletons. Germline CDR1 and CDR2: MNHNY and SVGAGI (reference sequence). Between the trimmed V and J ends, which lost 3 bases and 4 bases, there was a span of 12 bases. The CDR3 spans 15 residues. The chain recombines TRBV6-6 with TRBJ2-2, with D tentatively TRBD1 (6 bases). Sequenced input: naive CD4+ T cells from blood. The origin of this receptor is a woman aged 18-29 years with type 1 diabetes. The CDR3 loop reads CASSYRRGSTGELFF. CDR3 sequence (DNA): TGTGCCAGCAGTTATCGCAGGGGCAGCACCGGGGAGCTGTTTTTT.